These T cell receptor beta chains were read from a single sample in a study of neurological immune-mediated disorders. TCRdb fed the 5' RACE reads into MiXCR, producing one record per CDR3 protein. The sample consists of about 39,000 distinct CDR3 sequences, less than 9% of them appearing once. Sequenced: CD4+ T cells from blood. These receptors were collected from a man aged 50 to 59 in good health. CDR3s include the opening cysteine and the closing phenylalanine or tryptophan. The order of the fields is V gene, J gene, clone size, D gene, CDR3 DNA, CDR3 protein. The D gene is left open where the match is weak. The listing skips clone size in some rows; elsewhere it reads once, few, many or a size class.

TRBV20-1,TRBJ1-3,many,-,TGCAGTGCTAGAAACCCCAGCTCTGGAAACACCATATATTTT,CSARNPSSGNTIYF
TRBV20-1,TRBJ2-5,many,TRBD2,TGCAGTGCTAGGAGCTTCCTAGCGGGAGTCTTAGAGACCCAGTACTTC,CSARSFLAGVLETQYF
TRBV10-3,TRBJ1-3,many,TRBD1,TGTGCCATCAGTGCGACAGGGTTCAACACCATATATTTT,CAISATGFNTIYF
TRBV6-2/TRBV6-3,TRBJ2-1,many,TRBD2,TGTGCCAGCAGAAGAGCGGGAGGGCTCCGAAATGAGCAGTTCTTC,CASRRAGGLRNEQFF
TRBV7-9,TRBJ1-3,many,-,TGTGCCAGCAGCCCCTTTGACACCATATATTTT,CASSPFDTIYF
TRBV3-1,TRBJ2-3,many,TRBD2,TGTGCCAGCAGCCCCGGCGGGACTAGCGGAGATACGCAGTATTTT,CASSPGGTSGDTQYF
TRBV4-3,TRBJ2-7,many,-,TGCGCCAGCAGCCAAGAGGTATCCTACGAGCAGTACTTC,CASSQEVSYEQYF
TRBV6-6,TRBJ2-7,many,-,TGTGCCAGCAGTTACTCGGAGACTAGCTACGAGCAGTACTTC,CASSYSETSYEQYF
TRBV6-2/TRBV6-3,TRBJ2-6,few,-,TGTGCCTCCACCCTCGGGGCCAACGTCCTGACTTTC,CASTLGANVLTF
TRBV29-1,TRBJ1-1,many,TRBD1,TGCAGCGTTGAAGAGGCGGACAGGGGTTTCGGTACTGAAGCTTTCTTT,CSVEEADRGFGTEAFF
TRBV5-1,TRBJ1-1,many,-,TGCGCCAGCAGCTTGGGGGAGGCGAACACTGAAGCTTTCTTT,CASSLGEANTEAFF
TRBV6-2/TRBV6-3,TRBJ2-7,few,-,TGTGCCAGCAGTCGACGCGAGACAGCTCTCTCCTACGAGCAGTACTTC,CASSRRETALSYEQYF
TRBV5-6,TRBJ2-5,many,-,TGTGCCAGCAGCTTGGTCACCGGGGGGACCCAGTACTTC,CASSLVTGGTQYF
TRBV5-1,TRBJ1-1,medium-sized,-,TGCGCCAGCAGCTTGGCCTATGGTGCTGAAGCTTTCTTT,CASSLAYGAEAFF
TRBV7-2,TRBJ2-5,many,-,TGTGCCAGCTCCCCGCGGGGCAACGCCGACCAAGAGACCCAGTACTTC,CASSPRGNADQETQYF
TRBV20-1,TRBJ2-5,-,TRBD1,TGCAGTACTACCGACAGGGGTTTAGAGACCCAGTACTTC,CSTTDRGLETQYF
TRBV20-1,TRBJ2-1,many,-,TGCAGTGCTAAGAACGGAGGGCCTGGCGCCGAGCAGTTCTTC,CSAKNGGPGAEQFF
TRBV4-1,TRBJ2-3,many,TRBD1,TGCGCCAGCAGCCAGGTCAGGGGGAACACAGATACGCAGTATTTT,CASSQVRGNTDTQYF
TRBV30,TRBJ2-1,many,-,TGTGCCTGGAGCCCGGCTATCTTCAATGAGCAGTTCTTC,CAWSPAIFNEQFF
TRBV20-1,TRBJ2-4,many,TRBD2,TGCAGTGCTAGACCCCGACTAGCGGGGCTAGCCAAAAACATTCAGTACTTC,CSARPRLAGLAKNIQYF
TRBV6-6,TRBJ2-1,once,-,TGTGCCAGCAGCCTAGTGGGATTCCAGTTCTTC,CASSLVGFQFF
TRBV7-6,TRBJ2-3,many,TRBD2,TGTGCCAGCAGCTTAGTGGGGGGACTAGCGGGAGTGAGGAGCACAGATACGCAGTATTTT,CASSLVGGLAGVRSTDTQYF
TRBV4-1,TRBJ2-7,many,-,TGCGCCAGCAGCCAACCATCGTCTGGGGGCGAGCAGTACTTC,CASSQPSSGGEQYF
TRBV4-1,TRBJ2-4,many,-,TGCGCCAGCAGCCAAGTATTAGCCAAAAACATTCAGTACTTC,CASSQVLAKNIQYF
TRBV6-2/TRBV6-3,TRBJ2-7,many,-,TGTGCCAGCAGTTACCTCTTTGGGCTCGAGCAGTACTTC,CASSYLFGLEQYF
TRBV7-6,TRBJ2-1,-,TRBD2,TGTGCCAGCACCAGAATGAAAGGGACTAGCGGGAGTTCCTCCTACAATGAGCAGTTCTTC,CASTRMKGTSGSSSYNEQFF
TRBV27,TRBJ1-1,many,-,TGTGCCAGCAGAGCACAGGGTGTGGGCACTGAAGCTTTCTTT,CASRAQGVGTEAFF
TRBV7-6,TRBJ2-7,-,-,TGTGCCAGCAGCTTAGGACATACTTCCTACGAGCAGTACTTC,CASSLGHTSYEQYF
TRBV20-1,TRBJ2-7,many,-,TGCAGTGCTCAGACAAATCCGCCGATCTACGAGCAGTACTTC,CSAQTNPPIYEQYF
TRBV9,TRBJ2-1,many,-,TGTGCCAGCAGCGTAGAGCTAGAACATGAGCAGTTCTTC,CASSVELEHEQFF
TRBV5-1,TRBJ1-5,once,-,TGCGCCAGCAGCTTGGGTAGGGATCAGCCCCAGCATTTT,CASSLGRDQPQHF
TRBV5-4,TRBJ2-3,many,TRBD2,TGTGCCAGCAGCTTGGAGCTAGCGGGAGACACAGATACGCAGTATTTT,CASSLELAGDTDTQYF
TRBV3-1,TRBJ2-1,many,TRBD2,TGTGCCAGCAGCCCTACCGGAGGGCGGGAGAGCAAGCAGTTCTTC,CASSPTGGRESKQFF
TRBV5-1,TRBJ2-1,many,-,TGCGCCAGCAGCTTAGCGCCCCCTCCTAATGAGCAGTTCTTC,CASSLAPPPNEQFF
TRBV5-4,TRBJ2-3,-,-,TGTGCCAGCAGCGCTACGTTACATGGTTCTCAGAGCCGAGATACGCAGTATTTT,CASSATLHGSQSRDTQYF
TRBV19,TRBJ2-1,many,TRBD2,TGTGCCAGTAGTAAGGGTGATAGCGGGAGAGCCGTCTACAATGAGCAGTTCTTC,CASSKGDSGRAVYNEQFF
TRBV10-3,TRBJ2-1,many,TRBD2,TGTGCCACGGGAGGCGTCCGGTACAATGAGCAGTTCTTC,CATGGVRYNEQFF
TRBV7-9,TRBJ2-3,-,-,TGTGCCAGCAGCTCGACCGGGACCCGAAGCACAGATACGCAGTATTTT,CASSSTGTRSTDTQYF
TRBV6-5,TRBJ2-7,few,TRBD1,TGTGCCAGCAGACTGGGACAGGGGAGGCAGTACTTC,CASRLGQGRQYF
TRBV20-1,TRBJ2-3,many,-,TGCAGTGCTAGCGCCCTAGAACTCGGGCCGCCCCTAGATACGCAGTATTTT,CSASALELGPPLDTQYF
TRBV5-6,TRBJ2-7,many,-,TGTGCCAGCAGCTTGGTCCGAGCCTACGAGCAGTACTTC,CASSLVRAYEQYF
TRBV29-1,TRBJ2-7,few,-,TGCAGCGTTAGGGCGGAGACACCGGGGTCAGAGCAGTACTTC,CSVRAETPGSEQYF
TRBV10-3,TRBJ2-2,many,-,TGTGCCATCGAGGGGCAGTCGGGCACCGGGGAGCTGTTTTTT,CAIEGQSGTGELFF
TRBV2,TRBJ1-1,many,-,TGTGCCAGCAGTCTGGACAAGATGAACACTGAAGCTTTCTTT,CASSLDKMNTEAFF